The 21 T cell receptor beta chains reported below all come from one sample, sequenced in a study of cytomegalovirus exposure and HLA in healthy donors. The PCR made use of 60 Vbeta and 13 Jbeta primers. TCRdb's copy holds only in-frame clones and misses some; the assay was immunoSEQ multiplex PCR. The sample shows about 130,000 clones, approximately 70% of them seen only once. Sequencing was carried out using PBMCs. Receptors originate from an older woman in good health and CMV-seropositive.

The chain combines TRBV2 with TRBJ2-1, with 9 bases lining up with TRBD1. The length of the CDR3 is 15 residues. In germline, CDR1 is SNHLY, CDR2 FYNNEI. Trimming took 9 bases from V and 5 from J; bases not matched to a gene: 11. CDR3 DNA sequence: TGTGCCAGAAGAACCGGGACAGGGAAAGACAATGAGCAGTTCTTC. It codes for CARRTGTGKDNEQFF.

V gene TRBV2 combines with J gene TRBJ1-2; 7 bases are a match to TRBD1. The CDR3 sequence is 12 residues long. The V and J ends lost 7 bases and 4 bases, in that order; junction bases with no gene match: 3. Germline CDR1 is SNHLY and CDR2 is FYNNEI. CDR3 sequence reads: CASNRDSYGYTF. CDR3 coding DNA: TGTGCCAGCAACCGGGACAGCTATGGCTACACCTTC.

The chain links TRBV5-6 to TRBJ1-1; TRBD1 agrees at 11 bases. The ends lost 4 bases at V and 2 bases at J; junction bases unmatched: 4. The CDR3 length is 15 residues. Per germline, CDR1 SGHDT and CDR2 YYEEEE. CDR3 in DNA: TGTGCCAGCAGCACCGGGACAGGGGGAAACACTGAAGCTTTCTTT. This codes for CASSTGTGGNTEAFF.

This sequence joins TRBV4-2 and TRBJ2-7, with 9 bases lining up with TRBD2. CDR1 and CDR2 (germline): LGHNA, YNFKEQ. This CDR3 is 12 amino acids long. V gave up 4 bases and J gave up 7 bases; unmatched junction bases: 2. The chain's CDR3 is CASSPGLAEQYF. CDR3 bases: TGTGCCAGCAGCCCCGGACTAGCGGAGCAGTACTTC.

The rearrangement links TRBV6-5 to TRBJ1-1, with TRBD1 identical over 8 bases. CDR1 is MNHEY and CDR2 is SVGAGI in the germline V gene. The CDR3 loop spans 13 amino acids. V lost 6 bases, J lost 4 bases, and 4 bases stayed unmatched. The DNA of the CDR3 is TGTGCCAGCAGAGAAACAGGGGGCACTGAAGCTTTCTTT. Translated, it gives CASRETGGTEAFF.

V and J are TRBV5-4 and TRBJ1-6, with 11 positions matching TRBD1. The ends lost 2 bases at V and 0 bases at J; junction bases unmatched: 4. In germline, CDR1 is SGHNT, CDR2 YYREEE (reference sequence). This CDR3 contains 18 residues. CDR3 nucleotides: TGTGCCAGCAGCTTTGGGACAGGGGGGAGCTCCTATAATTCACCCCTCCACTTT. This encodes CASSFGTGGSSYNSPLHF.

The V call is TRBV6-1, the J call TRBJ1-2; D unresolved. V lost 4 bases and J 0 bases, leaving 9 bases between the germline ends. The CDR3 loop spans 14 amino acids. Germline assignment: CDR1 MNHNS and CDR2 SASEGT. CDR3 sequence reads: CASSAYVPNYGYTF. CDR3 DNA: TGTGCCAGCAGTGCCTACGTTCCTAACTATGGCTACACCTTC.

V usage is TRBV13 and J usage is TRBJ2-3; 7 bases are a match to TRBD2. This CDR3 contains 13 residues. V lost 4 bases, J lost 5 bases, and 3 bases stayed unmatched. Germline V gene lookup returns CDR1 PRHDT and CDR2 FYEKMQ (reference sequence). The CDR3 nucleotides are TGTGCCAGCAGCTCACGCGGGGGAGATACGCAGTATTTT. This translates into CASSSRGGDTQYF.

The chain carries TRBV6-1 and TRBJ2-6; tentative D call: TRBD1 (5 bases). This CDR3 is built from 14 residues. Germline lookup yields CDR1 MNHNS and CDR2 SASEGT. Trimming took 10 bases from V and 0 from J, leaving 10 bases between them. CDR3 protein: CATRQISGANVLTF. DNA for the CDR3: TGTGCCACCCGACAGATCTCTGGGGCCAACGTCCTGACTTTC.

The rearrangement joins TRBV18 to TRBJ1-2; D is unresolved. V dropped 1 base and J dropped 0 bases, with 15 bases sitting between them. Germline assignment: CDR1 KGHSH and CDR2 LQKENI. The CDR3 runs to 17 residues. The CDR3 bases are TGTGCCAGCTCACCACAGGGAGACCCTTTAGCTAACTATGGCTACACCTTC. It is translated as CASSPQGDPLANYGYTF. The whole variable domain, remainder taken from reference TRBV18 and TRBJ1-2, is NAGVMQNPRHLVRRRGQEARLRCSPMKGHSHVYWYRQLPEEGLKFMVYLQKENIIDESGMPKERFSAEFPKEGPSILRIQQVVRGDSAAYFCASSPQGDPLANYGYTFGSGTRLTVV.

This rearrangement joins TRBV7-9 to TRBJ1-6; 10 bases map to TRBD1. CDR3 length: 14 residues. Trimming cost V 5 bases and J 8 bases; bases outside gene matches: 3. Germline V gene sequence: CDR1 SEHNR, CDR2 FQNEAQ (reference sequence). Here the CDR3 DNA reads TGTGCCAGCAGCCGAGGGACAGGGGATTCACCCCTCCACTTT. It encodes CASSRGTGDSPLHF.

This clone has just a few counts. The chain recombines TRBV18 with TRBJ2-6; TRBD1 is a possible D gene (6 bases). The CDR3 has 15 amino acids. Looked up from germline, CDR1 is KGHSH and CDR2 is LQKENI. V lost 8 bases, J lost 0 bases, and 11 bases lay in between. DNA of the CDR3: TGTGCCAGCCGACAGGATCTCTCTGGGGCCAACGTCCTGACTTTC. Amino acids: CASRQDLSGANVLTF.

The rearrangement uses TRBV5-1 and TRBJ1-2; 10 bases agree with TRBD1. Losses at the gene ends were 4 bases for V and 2 bases for J; bases not matched to a gene: 5. Germline lookup yields CDR1 SGHRS and CDR2 YFSETQ. The CDR3 length is 15 residues. DNA of the CDR3: TGCGCCAGCAGCCACGGACAGGGGGGGAACTATGGCTACACCTTC. This sequence encodes CASSHGQGGNYGYTF.

This chain joins TRBV7-9 and TRBJ2-3; D is unresolved. The V and J ends lost 2 bases and 0 bases respectively, with 18 bases between them. Germline values: CDR1 SEHNR, CDR2 FQNEAQ (reference sequence). The CDR3 is 18 amino acids. The CDR3 DNA sequence: TGTGCCAGCAGCTTAACCCCCGGTCGAGGAAGAAGCACAGATACGCAGTATTTT. It yields the protein CASSLTPGRGRSTDTQYF.

This sequence joins TRBV9 and TRBJ1-2; 10 bases map to TRBD1. In germline, CDR1 is SGDLS, CDR2 YYNGEE. The CDR3 runs 14 residues. J was trimmed by 3 bases and V by 3 bases; bases with no gene match: 2. CDR3 amino acids: CASSAGTGDYGYTF. The CDR3 DNA reads TGTGCCAGCAGCGCCGGGACAGGGGACTATGGCTACACCTTC.

This sequence joins TRBV29-1 and TRBJ2-2; 8 nucleotides align to TRBD1. The CDR3 sequence is 17 residues long. The germline gives CDR1 SQVTM, CDR2 ANQGSEA. Unmatched junction bases numbered 15, after V lost 5 bases and J lost 4 bases. CDR3 nucleotides: TGCAGCGTTTCCCTCAGGGCGGGACAGGCAAGCACCGGGGAGCTGTTTTTT. Its protein product is CSVSLRAGQASTGELFF.

This clone showed up just a few times. This chain links TRBV9 with TRBJ1-2; D unresolved. The germline V and J ends were trimmed by 4 bases and 4 bases, with 11 bases remaining between them. Germline V gives CDR1 SGDLS, CDR2 YYNGEE. This CDR3 comprises 13 residues. CDR3 residues: CASSPEGSYGYTF. The CDR3 region has the DNA TGTGCCAGCAGCCCAGAGGGCAGCTATGGCTACACCTTC.

J is TRBJ1-2 and V is TRBV5-6, with 8 bases matching TRBD1. V lost 4 bases and J lost 1; bases outside the gene matches: 18. The CDR3 runs 19 residues. From germline, CDR1 is SGHDT and CDR2 YYEEEE. The CDR3 sequence is CASSRRGGTGTLGNYGYTF. The DNA for the CDR3 is TGTGCCAGCAGCCGTCGAGGTGGGACAGGTACCCTCGGTAACTATGGCTACACCTTC.

This clone appeared a single time. The chain is built from TRBV18 and TRBJ1-1, with TRBD1 as a possible D gene (5 bases). Trimming shortened V by 3 bases and J by 0 bases, and 8 bases separated the two germline ends. The germline V gene has CDR1 KGHSH and CDR2 LQKENI. The CDR3 spans 14 residues. The CDR3 DNA reads as TGTGCCAGCTCACCGCGACAGTTGAACACTGAAGCTTTCTTT. As protein: CASSPRQLNTEAFF.

The chain links TRBV5-1 to TRBJ1-1; 9 bases are a match to TRBD1. Per the germline V gene, CDR1 is SGHRS and CDR2 is YFSETQ. Trimming removed 2 bases from V and 1 base from J; junction bases left unmatched: 6. The CDR3 is 16 amino acids. The CDR3 DNA reads as TGCGCCAGCAGCTTCCGGGGGACAGGGACGAACACTGAAGCTTTCTTT. Translation gives CASSFRGTGTNTEAFF.

The rearrangement links TRBV7-2 to TRBJ1-1, with D maybe TRBD1 (6 bases). This CDR3 region has 17 residues. Germline-derived CDR1 and CDR2 are SGHTA and FQGNSA. Deletions cut 5 bases from V and 1 base from J, with 20 bases between. This chain's CDR3 is CASSPTLTGRGNTEAFF. The CDR3 nucleotides are TGTGCCAGCAGCCCTACTCTGACAGGCAGGGGGAACACTGAAGCTTTCTTT.